The 24 T cell receptor beta chains below all came from one sample that was sequenced in a study of blood T cell repertoires in COVID-19. Assay used: immunoSEQ multiplex PCR; TCRdb lists only in-frame clones, some missing. The top ten hold around 2% of the sample, which has about 97,000 clones, around nine tenths seen once. Sequencing used peripheral blood. These receptors came from a man between 50 and 59 years old with active COVID-19.

The chain links TRBV7-9 to TRBJ2-3, with 10 nucleotides matching TRBD2. The CDR3 runs 14 residues. Germline V gene lookup returns CDR1 SEHNR and CDR2 FQNEAQ (reference sequence). After removal of 4 bases from V and 3 bases from J, the junction contained 1 base not matched to a gene. DNA of the CDR3: TGTGCCAGCAGCTCGGGACTAGCGACAGATACGCAGTATTTT. Residues: CASSSGLATDTQYF.

The chain has TRBV10-3 and TRBJ1-6; TRBD1 matches at 11 bases. The length of the CDR3 is 15 residues. V lost 5 bases to trimming and J lost 6 bases; unmatched junction nucleotides: 3. CDR1 is ENHRY, CDR2 SYGVKD, per germline. CDR3 coding DNA: TGTGCCATCAGTACCGGGACAGGGGGTAATTCACCCCTCCACTTT. It specifies CAISTGTGGNSPLHF.

This chain joins TRBV27 and TRBJ2-1, with 7 bases matching TRBD1. The CDR3 length is 15 residues. Germline lookup yields CDR1 MNHEY and CDR2 SMNVEV (reference sequence). Trimming took 4 bases from V and 1 from J; bases not matched to a gene: 4. The CDR3 loop is CASSSQQGSYNEQFF. The CDR3 DNA sequence: TGTGCCAGCAGTTCACAACAGGGGTCCTACAATGAGCAGTTCTTC.

This chain joins TRBV6-5 and TRBJ1-1; maybe TRBD1 (5 bases). The ends were cut back, 0 bases at V and 1 base at J, with 9 bases in the middle. The germline gives CDR1 MNHEY, CDR2 SVGAGI. The CDR3 runs to 15 residues. CDR3 DNA sequence: TGTGCCAGCAGTTACTCCGACAGAAGGAACACTGAAGCTTTCTTT. Protein: CASSYSDRRNTEAFF.

V usage is TRBV9 and J usage is TRBJ2-3, with a possible D match to TRBD2 (5 bases). The V gene's germline CDR1 is SGDLS and CDR2 YYNGEE. This CDR3 region has 14 residues. V was trimmed by 4 bases and J by 1 base, leaving 10 bases between them. CDR3 sequence (DNA): TGTGCCAGCAGCCCGACGAGGGGCACAGATACGCAGTATTTT. This codes for CASSPTRGTDTQYF. The whole variable domain, filled in from reference TRBV9 and TRBJ2-3, reads DSGVTQTPKHLITATGQRVTLRCSPRSGDLSVYWYQQSLDQGLQFLIQYYNGEERAKGNILERFSAQQFPDLHSELNLSSLELGDSALYFCASSPTRGTDTQYFGPGTRLTVL.

The chain links TRBV4-2 to TRBJ1-2, with D possibly being TRBD1 (5 bases). V lost 0 bases to trimming and J lost 2 bases, with 10 bases between them. Per the germline V gene, CDR1 is LGHNA and CDR2 is YNFKEQ. CDR3 length equals 15 residues. The CDR3 DNA reads as TGTGCCAGCAGCCAAGATCAGGGTACGAACTATGGCTACACCTTC. It encodes CASSQDQGTNYGYTF.

On this clone: In the same sample, other DNA sequences code for this CDR3. The chain recombines TRBV4-1 with TRBJ1-2; a weak D match, TRBD1 (5 bases). Germline-derived CDR1 and CDR2 are MGHRA and YSYEKL. Trimming stripped 1 base from V and 1 base from J, with 7 bases between. This CDR3 has 14 residues. The CDR3 DNA sequence: TGCGCCAGCAGCCAAGTAAGGGGTAACTATGGCTACACCTTC. It yields the protein CASSQVRGNYGYTF.

In nucleotides, the CDR3 is TGTGCCAGTAGCTCAGGGGGATGGTCCTACGAGCAGTACTTC. The encoded protein is CASSSGGWSYEQYF. The chain is built from TRBV19 and TRBJ2-7, with 7 bases matching TRBD1. V was clipped by 6 bases and J by 1 base; unmatched bases: 6. There are 14 residues in the CDR3. Germline V gene data show CDR1 as LNHDA and CDR2 as SQIVND (reference sequence).

The chain links TRBV5-1 to TRBJ1-1, with TRBD1 as a possible D gene (6 bases). Trimming stripped 4 bases from V and 3 bases from J, with 10 bases between. The CDR3 covers 13 residues. Per the germline V gene, CDR1 is SGHRS and CDR2 is YFSETQ. For the CDR3, the DNA is TGCGCCAGCAGCCGTTCAGGGGACACTGAAGCTTTCTTT. This encodes CASSRSGDTEAFF.

The rearrangement uses TRBV4-1 and TRBJ2-7; 13 nucleotides line up with TRBD2. The CDR3 loop spans 16 amino acids. CDR1 MGHRA and CDR2 YSYEKL come from the germline V gene. The V segment lost 5 bases and the J segment 2 bases; nucleotides outside the gene matches: 6. As DNA, the CDR3 is TGCGCCAGCAGCTCGACTAGCGGGGGGCCACCCTACGAGCAGTACTTC. Protein sequence: CASSSTSGGPPYEQYF.

This clone has a single count. The chain's CDR3 is CASSHDSANYGYTF. The CDR3 DNA is TGTGCCAGCAGCCATGACAGCGCTAACTATGGCTACACCTTC. The chain is built from TRBV11-2 and TRBJ1-2; perhaps TRBD1 as D (5 bases). The CDR3 is 14 residues long. CDR1 SGHAT and CDR2 FQNNGV come from the germline V gene. Trimming took off 5 bases at V and 0 bases at J, with 10 bases between the two ends.

The chain recombines TRBV19 with TRBJ1-5; D remains ambiguous. Between the trimmed V and J ends, which lost 4 bases and 3 bases, there was a span of 16 bases. Germline CDR1 and CDR2: LNHDA and SQIVND (reference sequence). The CDR3 covers 16 residues. Here the CDR3 DNA reads TGTGCCAGTAGTACGAGGGAGGGAGCTAACAATCAGCCCCAGCATTTT. It yields the protein CASSTREGANNQPQHF. Drawing the rest from reference TRBV19 and TRBJ1-5, the complete variable domain is DGGITQSPKYLFRKEGQNVTLSCEQNLNHDAMYWYRQDPGQGLRLIYYSQIVNDFQKGDIAEGYSVSREKKESFPLTVTSAQKNPTAFYLCASSTREGANNQPQHFGDGTRLSIL.

This clone has just one count. The V gene is TRBV29-1, the J gene TRBJ2-3; D tentatively reads TRBD1 or TRBD2 (6 bases each). This CDR3 is built from 13 residues. Germline CDR1 and CDR2: SQVTM and ANQGSEA. The ends were cut back, 8 bases at V and 6 bases at J, with 18 bases in the middle. The CDR3 here is CSSGAAQTDTQYF. The CDR3 nucleotides read TGCAGCTCGGGGGCCGCACAAACGGATACGCAGTATTTT.

The gene calls are TRBV4-1 and TRBJ1-5; D gene unclear. Germline CDR1 is MGHRA and CDR2 is YSYEKL. The CDR3 spans 14 residues. V lost 0 bases and J lost 2, with 5 bases in between. DNA for the CDR3: TGCGCCAGCAGCCAAGATCATGGCAATCAGCCCCAGCATTTT. The encoded protein is CASSQDHGNQPQHF.

The rearrangement uses TRBV6-2 or TRBV6-3 and TRBJ1-1, with 8 nucleotides matching TRBD1. Germline trimming cut 4 bases from V and 0 bases from J; bases unmatched to any gene: 4. Looked up from germline, CDR1 is MNHEY and CDR2 is SVGEGT. The CDR3 covers 15 residues. The CDR3 nucleotides read TGTGCCAGCAGTTGGCAGGGGGCCTTGAACACTGAAGCTTTCTTT. Its translation: CASSWQGALNTEAFF.

This rearrangement joins TRBV5-6 to TRBJ1-5; perhaps TRBD1 as D (6 bases). V was cut by 2 bases and J by 5 bases, with 8 bases left in between. The CDR3 runs to 13 residues. Germline-derived CDR1 and CDR2 are SGHDT and YYEEEE. Here the CDR3 DNA reads TGTGCCAGCAGCTTTAACAGGGATCAGCCCCAGCATTTT. Its protein is CASSFNRDQPQHF.

The CDR3 bases are TGTGCCAGCAGAGGAGACAGGGCCCCCGGGGAGCTGTTTTTT. Its translation: CASRGDRAPGELFF. The V call is TRBV7-2, the J call TRBJ2-2, with TRBD1 matching 7 bases. The CDR3 has 14 amino acids. Germline-derived CDR1 and CDR2 are SGHTA and FQGNSA. Unmatched junction bases numbered 7, after V lost 6 bases and J lost 6 bases.

A note on this clone: A read error is the likely source, as a far larger clone sits one nucleotide away. The rearrangement uses TRBV4-2 and TRBJ2-3, with D possibly TRBD2 on 6 matching bases. Germline values: CDR1 LGHNA, CDR2 YNFKEQ. This CDR3 has 14 residues. The V end was cut by 6 bases, the J end by 2 bases, with 12 bases between. This chain's CDR3 is CASSPGTSTDTQYF. CDR3 DNA sequence: TGTGCCAGCAGTCCCGGGACTTCCACAGATACGCAGTATTTT.

This sequence joins TRBV6-5 and TRBJ1-1; the D gene is possibly TRBD1 (6 bases). V shed 6 bases and J shed 5 bases, with 13 bases lying between them. In germline, CDR1 is MNHEY, CDR2 SVGAGI. CDR3 length: 13 amino acids. CDR3 amino acids: CASSPGVWTEAFF. CDR3 DNA: TGTGCCAGCAGCCCAGGGGTCTGGACTGAAGCTTTCTTT.

In DNA form, the CDR3 reads TGTGCCAGCAGCTTGGAGGGGGCGGGCAATCAGCCCCAGCATTTT. Protein product: CASSLEGAGNQPQHF. V is TRBV5-6 and J is TRBJ1-5; 7 positions agree with TRBD1. V shed 0 bases, J shed 2 bases, and the junction held 2 bases outside the gene matches. Germline V gene data show CDR1 as SGHDT and CDR2 as YYEEEE. The CDR3 runs to 15 residues. Supplemented by reference TRBV5-6 and TRBJ1-5, the full variable domain reads DAGVTQSPTHLIKTRGQQVTLRCSPKSGHDTVSWYQQALGQGPQFIFQYYEEEERQRGNFPDRFSGHQFPNYSSELNVNALLLGDSALYLCASSLEGAGNQPQHFGDGTRLSIL.

The rearrangement uses TRBV7-8 and TRBJ2-5; D may be TRBD1 (5 bases). The germline CDR1 and CDR2 sequences are SGHVS and FQNEAQ. Trimming removed 7 bases from V and 2 bases from J, with 14 bases in between. The CDR3 runs 14 residues. CDR3 region: CASTTGHPQETQYF. CDR3 bases: TGTGCCAGCACGACTGGACATCCACAAGAGACCCAGTACTTC.

Many counts were recorded for this clone. CDR3 protein: CARSLNISAGELFF. The CDR3 DNA follows: TGTGCCAGAAGCTTAAATATATCAGCCGGGGAGCTGTTTTTT. The chain recombines TRBV5-3 with TRBJ2-2; D gene unclear. TRBV5-3 is an ORF for which the function is uncertain. The CDR3 covers 14 residues. Trimming pared 2 bases from V and 6 bases from J, leaving 11 bases between.

The V gene is TRBV5-5, the J gene TRBJ1-1; tentative D call: TRBD1 (6 bases). Deletions cut 4 bases from V and 5 bases from J, with 12 bases between. The length of the CDR3 is 13 residues. Per the germline V gene, CDR1 is SGHKS and CDR2 is YYEKEE (reference sequence). The CDR3 DNA follows: TGTGCCAGCAGCCGGACAGACTTGACTGAAGCTTTCTTT. It yields the protein CASSRTDLTEAFF.

The chain has TRBV28 and TRBJ2-2; TRBD1 matches 8 bases. Germline values: CDR1 MDHEN, CDR2 SYDVKM. V was clipped by 5 bases and J by 4 bases; unmatched bases: 6. The CDR3 consists of 15 residues. The CDR3 here is CASSTWGQATGELFF. As DNA, the CDR3 is TGTGCCAGCAGTACCTGGGGACAGGCCACCGGGGAGCTGTTTTTT.